This TCR beta chain was recovered during a study of cytomegalovirus exposure and HLA in healthy donors. The wider study: A preliminary data release comprised around 90 million unique TCRs obtained from HLA-typed donors.

As to this clone: Its antigen remains unknown.

Germline lookup yields CDR1 SQVTM and CDR2 ANQGSEA. Trimming took off 6 bases at V and 4 bases at J, with 12 bases between the two ends. The CDR3 runs 13 residues. General study points: The authors later linked a missense DCLRE1C variant to TCR beta V- and J-gene trimming. The listing of 150 to 200 TCR beta chains classed them as cytomegalovirus-associated. Later analysis suggested links between common viral pathogens and several top significant clusters.

60 Vbeta and 13 Jbeta primers were used in PCR. Data came from immunoSEQ multiplex PCR; TCRdb stores just in-frame clones and leaves some out. The sample records 100,000 to 150,000 clones, about 83% being singletons. This receptor was identified in a woman in her forties in good health and CMV-seropositive. The specimen was PBMCs. The gene calls are TRBV29-1 and TRBJ2-2, with D perhaps matching TRBD2 (6 bases). CDR3 DNA: TGCAGCGTCGGGGCGGGATTCACCGGGGAGCTGTTTTTT. Its translation is CSVGAGFTGELFF.